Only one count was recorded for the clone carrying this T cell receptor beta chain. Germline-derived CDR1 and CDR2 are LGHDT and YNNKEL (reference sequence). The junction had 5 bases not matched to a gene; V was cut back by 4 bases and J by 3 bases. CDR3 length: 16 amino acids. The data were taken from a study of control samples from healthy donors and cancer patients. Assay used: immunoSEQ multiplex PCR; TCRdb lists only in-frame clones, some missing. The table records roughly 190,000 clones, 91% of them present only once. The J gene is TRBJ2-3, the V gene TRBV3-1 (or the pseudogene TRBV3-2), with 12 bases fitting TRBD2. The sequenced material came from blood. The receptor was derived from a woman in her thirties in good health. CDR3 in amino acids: CASSPLAGGPTDTQYF. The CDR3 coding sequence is TGTGCCAGCAGCCCTCTAGCGGGGGGGCCAACAGATACGCAGTATTTT.